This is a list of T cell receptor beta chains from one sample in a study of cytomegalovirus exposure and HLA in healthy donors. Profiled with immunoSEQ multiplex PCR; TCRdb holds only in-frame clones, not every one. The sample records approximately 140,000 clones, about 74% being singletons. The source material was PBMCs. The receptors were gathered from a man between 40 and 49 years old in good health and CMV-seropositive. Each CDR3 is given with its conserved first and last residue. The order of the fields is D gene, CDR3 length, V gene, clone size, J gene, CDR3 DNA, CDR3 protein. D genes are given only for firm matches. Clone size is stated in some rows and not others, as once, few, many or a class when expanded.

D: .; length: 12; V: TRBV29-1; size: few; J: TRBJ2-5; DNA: TGCAGCGTTGAAAGGGGTAAAGAGACCCAGTACTTC; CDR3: CSVERGKETQYF
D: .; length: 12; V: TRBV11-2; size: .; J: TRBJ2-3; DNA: TGTGCCAGCAGCTTATTCGTGGATACGCAGTATTTT; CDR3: CASSLFVDTQYF
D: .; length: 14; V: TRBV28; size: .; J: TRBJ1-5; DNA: TGTGCCAGCAGTAGTGGACAGCGAAATCAGCCCCAGCATTTT; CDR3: CASSSGQRNQPQHF
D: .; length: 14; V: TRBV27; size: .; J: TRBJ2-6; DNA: TGTGCCAGCAGTTTATCGCGGGGGGCCAACGTCCTGACTTTC; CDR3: CASSLSRGANVLTF
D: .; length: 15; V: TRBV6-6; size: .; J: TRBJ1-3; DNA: TGTGCCAGCAGTTACCCTAGTAGGTTCGGAAACACCATATATTTT; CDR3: CASSYPSRFGNTIYF
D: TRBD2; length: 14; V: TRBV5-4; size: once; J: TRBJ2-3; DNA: TGTGCCACCCAGCTACTGCGGGAGGCGGATACGCAGTATTTT; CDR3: CATQLLREADTQYF
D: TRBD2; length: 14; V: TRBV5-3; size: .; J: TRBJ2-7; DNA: TGTGCCAGAAGCCCCGGACTAGCGGGATACGAGCAGTACTTC; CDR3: CARSPGLAGYEQYF
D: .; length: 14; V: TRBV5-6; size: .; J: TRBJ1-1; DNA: TGTGCCAGCAGCTTGCCGGGGACAACCCCTGAAGCTTTCTTT; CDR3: CASSLPGTTPEAFF
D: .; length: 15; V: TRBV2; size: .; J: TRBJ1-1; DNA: TGTGCCAGCAGTGAATTTCCAGACGGGGGCACTGAAGCTTTCTTT; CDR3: CASSEFPDGGTEAFF
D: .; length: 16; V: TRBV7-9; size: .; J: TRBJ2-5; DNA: TGTGCCAGCAGCTTAGATCCCTACTCTCTACCAGAGACCCAGTACTTC; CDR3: CASSLDPYSLPETQYF
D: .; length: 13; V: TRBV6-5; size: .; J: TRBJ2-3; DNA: TGTGCCAGCAGTTACGGGAGATCAGATACGCAGTATTTT; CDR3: CASSYGRSDTQYF
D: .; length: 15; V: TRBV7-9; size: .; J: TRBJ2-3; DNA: TGTGCCAGCAGCCCAAATGGCGGTAGCACAGATACGCAGTATTTT; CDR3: CASSPNGGSTDTQYF
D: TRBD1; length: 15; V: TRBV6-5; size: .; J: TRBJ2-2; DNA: TGTGCCAGCAGTAGGGGGCGGCTTAACACCGGGGAGCTGTTTTTT; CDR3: CASSRGRLNTGELFF
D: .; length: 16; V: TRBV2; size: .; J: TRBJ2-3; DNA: TGTGCCAGCAGTGGCGGCGGGTGGGGAGGCACAGATACGCAGTATTTT; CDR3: CASSGGGWGGTDTQYF
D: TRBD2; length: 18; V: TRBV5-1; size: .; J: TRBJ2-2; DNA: TGCGCCAGCAGCCCGGAAGGACTAGCCTCTAGCCACACCGGGGAGCTGTTTTTT; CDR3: CASSPEGLASSHTGELFF
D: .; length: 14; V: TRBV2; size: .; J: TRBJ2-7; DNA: TGTGCCAGCAGTTACAGGACCGACTCCTACGAGCAGTACTTC; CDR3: CASSYRTDSYEQYF
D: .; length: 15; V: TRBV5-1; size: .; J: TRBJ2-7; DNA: TGCGCCAGCAGCTTGGGGGGGCGTTCCTCCTACGAGCAGTACTTC; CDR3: CASSLGGRSSYEQYF
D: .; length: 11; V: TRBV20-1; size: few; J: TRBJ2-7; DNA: TGCAGTGCTAGACGACTCGCCGAGCAGTACTTC; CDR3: CSARRLAEQYF
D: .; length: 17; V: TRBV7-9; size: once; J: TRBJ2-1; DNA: TGTTCCAGCAGCTCTTATTTTGGGGAGGAGGGCTACAATGAGCAGTTCTTC; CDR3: CSSSSYFGEEGYNEQFF
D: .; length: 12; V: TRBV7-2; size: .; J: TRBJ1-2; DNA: TGTGCCAGCAGCCCGGTCGCCGGGGGCTACACCTTC; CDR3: CASSPVAGGYTF
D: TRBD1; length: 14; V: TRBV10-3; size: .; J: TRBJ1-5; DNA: TGTGCCATCAGTCGGGACAGCCAAAATCAGCCCCAGCATTTT; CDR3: CAISRDSQNQPQHF
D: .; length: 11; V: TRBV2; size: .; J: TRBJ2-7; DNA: TGTGCCAGCAGTGAGGGGGCGGGGCAGTACTTC; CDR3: CASSEGAGQYF
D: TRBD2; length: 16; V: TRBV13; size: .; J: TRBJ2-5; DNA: TGTGCCAGCAGCTTAGGCCTGGGTGCGGGGGTAGAGACCCAGTACTTC; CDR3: CASSLGLGAGVETQYF
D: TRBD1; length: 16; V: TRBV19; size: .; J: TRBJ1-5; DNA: TGTGCCAGTAGTGACAGGGGGCGGGTCAAAGACCAGCCCCAGCATTTT; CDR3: CASSDRGRVKDQPQHF
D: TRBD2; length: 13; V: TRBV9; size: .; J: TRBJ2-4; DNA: TGTGCCAGCAGCGTTGACGGGGGGAACATTCAGTACTTC; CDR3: CASSVDGGNIQYF
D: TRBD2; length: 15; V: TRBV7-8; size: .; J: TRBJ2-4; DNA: TGTGCCAGCTCCCGGGGGGGGGACTCCAAAAACATTCAGTACTTC; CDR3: CASSRGGDSKNIQYF
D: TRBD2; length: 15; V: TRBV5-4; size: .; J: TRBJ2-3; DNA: TGTGCCAGCAGCCAGGGGACTAGAAGCACAGATACGCAGTATTTT; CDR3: CASSQGTRSTDTQYF
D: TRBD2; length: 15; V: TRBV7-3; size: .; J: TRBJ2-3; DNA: TGTGCCAGCAGCGTAGCGGGAGGGCCCTCAGATACGCAGTATTTT; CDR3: CASSVAGGPSDTQYF